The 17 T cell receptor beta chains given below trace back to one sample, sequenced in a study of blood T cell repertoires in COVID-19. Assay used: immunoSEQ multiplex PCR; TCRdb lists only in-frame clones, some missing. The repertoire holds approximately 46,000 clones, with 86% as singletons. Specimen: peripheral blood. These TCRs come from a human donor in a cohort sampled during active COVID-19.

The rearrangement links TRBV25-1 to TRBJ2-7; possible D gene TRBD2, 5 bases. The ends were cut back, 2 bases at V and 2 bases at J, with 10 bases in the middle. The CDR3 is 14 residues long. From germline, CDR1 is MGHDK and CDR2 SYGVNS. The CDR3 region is CASSEPRRTYEQYF. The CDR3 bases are TGTGCCAGCAGTGAACCGAGGAGGACCTACGAGCAGTACTTC.

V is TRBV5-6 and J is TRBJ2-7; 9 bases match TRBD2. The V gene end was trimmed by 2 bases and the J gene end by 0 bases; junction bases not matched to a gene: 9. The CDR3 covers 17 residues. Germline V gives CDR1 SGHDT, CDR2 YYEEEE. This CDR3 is CASSFGSGSVSSYEQYF. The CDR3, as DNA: TGTGCCAGCAGCTTTGGTAGCGGGAGTGTTAGCTCCTACGAGCAGTACTTC.

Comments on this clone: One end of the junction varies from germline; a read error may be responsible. CDR3 region: CASSATLGGTPNF. The CDR3 coding sequence is TGTGCCAGCAGCGCAACCCTCGGGGGGACCCCGAATTTT. V gene TRBV7-9 combines with J gene TRBJ1-3, with D perhaps TRBD1 (5 bases). Per germline, CDR1 SEHNR and CDR2 FQNEAQ (reference sequence). The CDR3 sequence is 13 residues long.

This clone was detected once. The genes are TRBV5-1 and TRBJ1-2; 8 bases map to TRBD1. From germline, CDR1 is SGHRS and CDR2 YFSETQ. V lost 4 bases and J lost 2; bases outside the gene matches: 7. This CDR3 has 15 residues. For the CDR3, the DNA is TGCGCCAGCAGCCACGGGACAGGCGCGAACTATGGCTACACCTTC. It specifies CASSHGTGANYGYTF.

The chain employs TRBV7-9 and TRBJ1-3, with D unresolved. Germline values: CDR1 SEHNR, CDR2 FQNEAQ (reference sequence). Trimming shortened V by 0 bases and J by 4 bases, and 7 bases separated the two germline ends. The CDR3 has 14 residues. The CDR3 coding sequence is TGTGCCAGCAGCTTAGCGGGAGGCGGAAACACCATATATTTT. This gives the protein CASSLAGGGNTIYF. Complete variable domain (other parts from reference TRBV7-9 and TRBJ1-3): DTGVSQNPRHKITKRGQNVTFRCDPISEHNRLYWYRQTLGQGPEFLTYFQNEAQLEKSRLLSDRFSAERPKGSFSTLEIQRTEQGDSAMYLCASSLAGGGNTIYFGEGSWLTVV.

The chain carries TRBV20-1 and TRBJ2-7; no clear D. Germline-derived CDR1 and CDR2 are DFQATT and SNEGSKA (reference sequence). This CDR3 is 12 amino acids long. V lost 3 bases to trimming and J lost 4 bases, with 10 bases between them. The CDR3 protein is CSASESSYEQYF. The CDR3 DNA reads TGCAGTGCTAGTGAGAGTTCATACGAGCAGTACTTC.

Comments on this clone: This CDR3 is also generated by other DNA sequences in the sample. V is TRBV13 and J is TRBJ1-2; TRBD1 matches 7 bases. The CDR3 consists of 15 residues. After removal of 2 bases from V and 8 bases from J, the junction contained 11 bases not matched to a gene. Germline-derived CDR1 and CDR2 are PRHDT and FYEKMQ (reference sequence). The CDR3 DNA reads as TGTGCCAGCAGCTTACGGACAGGTTTACGAGGCGGCTACACCTTC. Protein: CASSLRTGLRGGYTF. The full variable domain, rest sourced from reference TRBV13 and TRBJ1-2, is AAGVIQSPRHLIKEKRETATLKCYPIPRHDTVYWYQQGPGQDPQFLISFYEKMQSDKGSIPDRFSAQQFSDYHSELNMSSLELGDSALYFCASSLRTGLRGGYTFGSGTRLTVV.

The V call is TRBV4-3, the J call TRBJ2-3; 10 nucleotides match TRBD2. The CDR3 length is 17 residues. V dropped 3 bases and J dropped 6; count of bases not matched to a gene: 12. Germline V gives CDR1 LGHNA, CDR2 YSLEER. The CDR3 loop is CASSQLSSGGVGDTQYF. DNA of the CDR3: TGCGCCAGCAGCCAGCTATCGAGCGGGGGGGTAGGTGATACGCAGTATTTT.

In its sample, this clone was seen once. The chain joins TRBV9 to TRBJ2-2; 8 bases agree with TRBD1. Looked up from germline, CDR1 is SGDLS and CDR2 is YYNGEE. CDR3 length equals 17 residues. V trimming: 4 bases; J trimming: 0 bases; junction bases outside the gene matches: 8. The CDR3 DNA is TGTGCCAGCAGCTACCCACGACAGGGGCCGAACACCGGGGAGCTGTTTTTT. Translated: CASSYPRQGPNTGELFF.

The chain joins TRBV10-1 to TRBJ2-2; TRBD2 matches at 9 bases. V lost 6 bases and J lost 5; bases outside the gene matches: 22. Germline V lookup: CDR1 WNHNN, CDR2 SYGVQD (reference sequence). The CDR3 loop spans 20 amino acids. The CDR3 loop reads CASRLDTYPPGLADTGELFF. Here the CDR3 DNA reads TGCGCCAGCAGATTGGACACCTATCCCCCGGGACTAGCTGATACCGGGGAGCTGTTTTTT.

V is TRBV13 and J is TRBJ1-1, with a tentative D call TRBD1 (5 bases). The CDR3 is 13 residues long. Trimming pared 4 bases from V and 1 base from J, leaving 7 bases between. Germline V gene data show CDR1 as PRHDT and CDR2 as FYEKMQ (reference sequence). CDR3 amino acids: CASSSRGNTEAFF. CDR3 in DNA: TGTGCCAGCAGCTCAAGGGGGAACACTGAAGCTTTCTTT.

This CDR3 reads CASSAESGTYVYEQYF. CDR3 bases: TGTGCCAGCAGCGCAGAGTCCGGGACATATGTTTACGAGCAGTACTTC. V and J are TRBV9 and TRBJ2-7; a possible D gene is TRBD1 (6 bases). V was cut by 3 bases and J by 4 bases, with 20 bases left in between. The germline gives CDR1 SGDLS, CDR2 YYNGEE. This CDR3 has 16 residues.

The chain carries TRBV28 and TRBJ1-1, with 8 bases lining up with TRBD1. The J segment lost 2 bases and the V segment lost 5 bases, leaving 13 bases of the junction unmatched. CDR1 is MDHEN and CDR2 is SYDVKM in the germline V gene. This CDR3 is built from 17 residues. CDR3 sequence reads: CASSPVPGQAGNTEAFF. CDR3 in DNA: TGTGCCAGCAGTCCTGTCCCGGGACAGGCTGGTAACACTGAAGCTTTCTTT.

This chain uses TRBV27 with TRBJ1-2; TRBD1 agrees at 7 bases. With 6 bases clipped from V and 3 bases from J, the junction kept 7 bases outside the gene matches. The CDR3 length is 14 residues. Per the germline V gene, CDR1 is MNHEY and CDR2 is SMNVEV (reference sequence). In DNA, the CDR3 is TGTGCCAGCAGCGGGGACAGCAACTACTATGGCTACACCTTC. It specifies CASSGDSNYYGYTF.

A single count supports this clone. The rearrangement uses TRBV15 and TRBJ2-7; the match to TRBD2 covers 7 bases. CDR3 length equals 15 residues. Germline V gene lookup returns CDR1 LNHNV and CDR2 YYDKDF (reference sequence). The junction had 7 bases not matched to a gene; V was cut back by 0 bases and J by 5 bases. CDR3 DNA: TGTGCCACCAGCAGAGATCGGGGGGTCGTGGACGAGCAGTACTTC. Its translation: CATSRDRGVVDEQYF.

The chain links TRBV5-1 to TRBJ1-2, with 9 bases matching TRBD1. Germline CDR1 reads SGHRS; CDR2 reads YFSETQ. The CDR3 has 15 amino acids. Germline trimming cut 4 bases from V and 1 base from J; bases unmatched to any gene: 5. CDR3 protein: CASSVTGGRNYGYTF. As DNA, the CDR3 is TGCGCCAGCAGCGTTACAGGGGGCCGTAACTATGGCTACACCTTC.

CDR3 region: CASSENGGPYGETQYF. DNA for the CDR3: TGTGCCAGCAGTGAGAACGGGGGGCCTTATGGAGAGACCCAGTACTTC. The chain links TRBV2 to TRBJ2-5; D may be TRBD2 (7 bases). Trimming took off 3 bases at V and 4 bases at J, with 18 bases between the two ends. The germline V gene has CDR1 SNHLY and CDR2 FYNNEI. The CDR3 runs to 16 residues.